One and the same sample provided the 20 T cell receptor beta chains below, sequenced in a study of long-term antiretroviral therapy in people with HIV. The immunoSEQ assay was v3.0, run at survey level. Libraries were prepared by immunoSEQ multiplex PCR; TCRdb keeps only in-frame clonotypes and omits some of them. The repertoire includes about 33,000 clones, 70% to 80% of them detected once, and roughly 7.1% sits in the top ten. Sequenced material: unsorted PBMCs, taken 2 years after starting antiretroviral therapy. Receptors were obtained from a woman aged 50 to 60 with HIV.

The V gene is TRBV6-6, the J gene TRBJ1-5, with 10 nucleotides matching TRBD1. V dropped 4 bases and J dropped 7; count of bases not matched to a gene: 7. The germline gives CDR1 MNHNY, CDR2 SVGAGI (reference sequence). The CDR3 runs to 15 residues. The CDR3 here is CASSSTGTGEQPQHF. Here the CDR3 DNA reads TGTGCCAGCAGTTCAACCGGGACAGGGGAGCAGCCCCAGCATTTT.

The chain uses TRBV30 and TRBJ2-7; D could derive from TRBD1 or TRBD2 (5 bases each). Germline CDR1 is GTSNPN and CDR2 is SVGIG (reference sequence). V lost 3 bases to trimming and J lost 2 bases, with 11 bases between them. The CDR3 runs to 13 residues. The CDR3 region is CAWSLQGPYEQYF. Here the CDR3 DNA reads TGTGCCTGGAGCTTGCAGGGACCCTACGAGCAGTACTTC.

The chain carries TRBV6-1 and TRBJ2-3; D is unclear. Germline V gives CDR1 MNHNS, CDR2 SASEGT. The CDR3 has 13 amino acids. Deletions cut 3 bases from V and 3 bases from J, with 7 bases between. The DNA for the CDR3 is TGTGCCAGCAGTGAGTCGGATACAGATACGCAGTATTTT. The encoded protein is CASSESDTDTQYF.

The chain combines TRBV6-1 with TRBJ2-7; TRBD1 might be the D (6 bases). Trimming cost V 8 bases and J 2 bases, with 16 bases left between them. The CDR3 extends over 14 amino acids. CDR1 is MNHNS and CDR2 is SASEGT in the germline V gene. As DNA, the CDR3 is TGTGCCAGCTGCCGGGACAACCCCCCCTACGAGCAGTACGTC. It yields the protein CASCRDNPPYEQYV.

J is TRBJ1-6 and V is TRBV30; 7 bases match TRBD1. The germline gives CDR1 GTSNPN, CDR2 SVGIG (reference sequence). The CDR3 runs to 14 residues. J lost 7 bases, V lost 2 bases, and 5 bases had no gene match. The CDR3 nucleotides are TGTGCCTGGAGTACCGGGACAGAGAATTCACCCCTCCACTTT. This codes for CAWSTGTENSPLHF.

This clone occurred a few times. The chain employs TRBV4-2 and TRBJ1-6; D not certain. The CDR3 is 14 amino acids. Per the germline V gene, CDR1 is LGHNA and CDR2 is YNFKEQ. V was pared by 0 bases and J by 18 bases, with 18 bases between. The CDR3: CASSQDGPPGPAHF. The CDR3 region has the DNA TGTGCCAGCAGCCAAGATGGCCCCCCCGGGCCTGCCCACTTT.

V gene TRBV21-1 combines with J gene TRBJ2-7; whether TRBD2, the table's D call, matches the DNA was not checked. TRBV21-1 is assigned pseudogene status. The CDR3 runs to 19 residues. The CDR3: CASSKIHVAGPGSTYEQYV. DNA for the CDR3: TGTGCCAGCAGCAAAATCCATGTGGCGGGCCCCGGATCGACCTACGAGCAGTACGTC.

This clone appeared a few times. The genes are TRBV18 and TRBJ1-2; tentative D call: TRBD1 (5 bases). CDR3 length: 17 residues. Germline V gives CDR1 KGHSH, CDR2 LQKENI. V lost 3 bases and J 0 bases, leaving 17 bases between the germline ends. CDR3 loop: CASSPDNLLTANYGYTF. CDR3 nucleotide sequence: TGTGCCAGCTCACCCGACAACCTACTGACAGCTAACTATGGCTACACCTTC. The entire variable domain, with the rest obtained from reference TRBV18 and TRBJ1-2, is as follows: NAGVMQNPRHLVRRRGQEARLRCSPMKGHSHVYWYRQLPEEGLKFMVYLQKENIIDESGMPKERFSAEFPKEGPSILRIQQVVRGDSAAYFCASSPDNLLTANYGYTFGSGTRLTVV.

For the CDR3, the DNA is TGTGCCAGCAGCTTAGCTGACGGGGACCACTTCTTC. It codes for CASSLADGDHFF. The V gene is TRBV7-9, the J gene TRBJ2-1; D could derive from TRBD1 or TRBD2 (5 bases each). The germline V and J ends were trimmed by 0 bases and 16 bases, with 13 bases remaining between them. Germline V gene sequence: CDR1 SEHNR, CDR2 FQNEAQ (reference sequence). The CDR3 extends over 12 amino acids. The full variable domain, rest sourced from reference TRBV7-9 and TRBJ2-1, is DTGVSQNPRHKITKRGQNVTFRCDPISEHNRLYWYRQTLGQGPEFLTYFQNEAQLEKSRLLSDRFSAERPKGSFSTLEIQRTEQGDSAMYLCASSLADGDHFFGPGTRLTVL.

V is TRBV29-1 and J is TRBJ2-5; 7 bases match TRBD1. Germline V lookup: CDR1 SQVTM, CDR2 ANQGSEA. CDR3 length: 17 amino acids. V shed 0 bases, J shed 0 bases, and the junction held 10 bases outside the gene matches. CDR3 sequence: CSVEEVWGTENQETQYF. DNA of the CDR3: TGCAGCGTTGAAGAGGTTTGGGGGACAGAGAACCAAGAGACCCAGTACTTC.

The chain has TRBV5-1 and TRBJ2-3; no reliable D call. The ends were cut back, 0 bases at V and 0 bases at J, with 11 bases in the middle. The CDR3 is 16 amino acids. Germline CDR1 SGHRS, CDR2 YFSETQ. CDR3: CASSLVTVTSTDTQYF. The CDR3 bases are TGCGCCAGCAGCTTGGTCACGGTAACTAGCACAGATACGCAGTATTTT.

The chain joins TRBV2 to TRBJ1-2; D is ambiguous. Trimming left V 6 bases short and J 0 bases short, with 11 bases between. Germline V gives CDR1 SNHLY, CDR2 FYNNEI. The length of the CDR3 is 14 residues. The CDR3 bases are TGTGCCAGCAGCCCCTGGGAAGCTAACTATGGCTACACCTTC. Translation gives CASSPWEANYGYTF.

The CDR3 region is CASSPGNTEAFF. For the CDR3, the DNA is TGTGCCAGCAGTCCAGGGAACACTGAAGCTTTCTTT. The chain combines TRBV27 with TRBJ1-1, with D hard to call. Germline assignment: CDR1 MNHEY and CDR2 SMNVEV (reference sequence). V was pared by 5 bases and J by 1 base, with 5 bases between. This CDR3 spans 12 amino acids.

The rearrangement links TRBV7-9 to TRBJ1-2; the D gene is possibly TRBD1 (6 bases). Trimming took off 4 bases at V and 4 bases at J, with 16 bases between the two ends. The CDR3 runs to 15 residues. CDR1 is SEHNR, CDR2 FQNEAQ, per germline (reference sequence). CDR3 in DNA: TGTGCCAGCAGCTCGAACGACAGGACCATCTATGGCTACACCTTC. This gives the protein CASSSNDRTIYGYTF.

V and J are TRBV18 and TRBJ1-1, with a tentative D call TRBD1 (5 bases). The CDR3 length is 19 residues. V was cut by 2 bases and J by 3 bases, with 25 bases left in between. CDR1 is KGHSH and CDR2 is LQKENI in the germline V gene. CDR3 nucleotides: TGTGCCAGCTCACCAGAAAAGGACATCTACCCCCTGGGGTACACTGAAGCTTTCTTT. It specifies CASSPEKDIYPLGYTEAFF. Drawing the rest from reference TRBV18 and TRBJ1-1, the complete variable domain is NAGVMQNPRHLVRRRGQEARLRCSPMKGHSHVYWYRQLPEEGLKFMVYLQKENIIDESGMPKERFSAEFPKEGPSILRIQQVVRGDSAAYFCASSPEKDIYPLGYTEAFFGQGTRLTVV.

The chain links TRBV14 to TRBJ1-2; D gene unclear. Germline loops: CDR1 SGHDN, CDR2 FVKESK. The CDR3 has 11 amino acids. Trimming removed 7 bases from V and 3 bases from J, with 6 bases in between. The chain's CDR3 is CASMPHYGYTF. CDR3 nucleotide sequence: TGTGCCAGCATGCCCCACTATGGCTACACCTTC.

V gene TRBV9 combines with J gene TRBJ2-2; D remains ambiguous. The ends were cut back, 3 bases at V and 8 bases at J, with 8 bases in the middle. Germline CDR1 SGDLS, CDR2 YYNGEE. The CDR3 totals 12 residues. The CDR3 bases are TGTGCCAGCAGCGGCCCCGTGGGGGAGCTGTTTTTT. Translated: CASSGPVGELFF.

CDR3 protein: CASSSYGSGTSYEQYF. CDR3 bases: TGTGCCAGTAGTAGTTATGGGTCAGGGACTTCCTACGAGCAGTACTTC. The chain links TRBV19 to TRBJ2-7, with D maybe TRBD2 (6 bases). Germline V lookup: CDR1 LNHDA, CDR2 SQIVND (reference sequence). This CDR3 is 16 amino acids long. V was trimmed by 4 bases and J by 1 base, leaving 17 bases between them.

This clone was counted a few times. The genes are TRBV30 and TRBJ1-3; D unclear. The CDR3 is 16 amino acids. The V gene's germline CDR1 is GTSNPN and CDR2 SVGIG (reference sequence). V was clipped by 1 base and J by 4 bases, with 17 bases between them. CDR3 coding DNA: TGTGCCTGGAGTGATCCCCCTGGGGTTTACGGAAACACCATATATTTT. Protein sequence: CAWSDPPGVYGNTIYF.

The chain is built from TRBV7-9 and TRBJ2-7; possibly TRBD1 for D (5 bases). Germline lookup yields CDR1 SEHNR and CDR2 FQNEAQ (reference sequence). This CDR3 spans 14 amino acids. V dropped 3 bases and J dropped 1 base, with 10 bases sitting between them. CDR3 in amino acids: CASSFPTASYEQYF. CDR3 in DNA: TGTGCCAGCAGCTTTCCGACAGCTTCCTACGAGCAGTACTTC.